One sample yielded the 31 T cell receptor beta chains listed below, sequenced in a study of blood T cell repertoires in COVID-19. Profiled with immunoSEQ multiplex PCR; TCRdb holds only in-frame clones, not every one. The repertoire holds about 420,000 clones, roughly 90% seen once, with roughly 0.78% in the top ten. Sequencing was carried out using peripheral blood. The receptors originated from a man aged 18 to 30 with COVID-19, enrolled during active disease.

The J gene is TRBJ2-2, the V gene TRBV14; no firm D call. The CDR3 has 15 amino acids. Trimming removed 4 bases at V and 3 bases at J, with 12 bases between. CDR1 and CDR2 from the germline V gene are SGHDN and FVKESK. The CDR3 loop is CASSPVKAHTGELFF. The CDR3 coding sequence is TGTGCCAGCAGCCCCGTAAAAGCCCACACCGGGGAGCTGTTTTTT.

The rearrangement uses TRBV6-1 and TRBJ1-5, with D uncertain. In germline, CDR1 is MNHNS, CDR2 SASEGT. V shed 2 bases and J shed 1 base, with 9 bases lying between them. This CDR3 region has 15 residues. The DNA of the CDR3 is TGTGCCAGCAGTGAATATCCGGGAAGCAATCAGCCCCAGCATTTT. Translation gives CASSEYPGSNQPQHF.

As DNA, the CDR3 is TGTGCCAGCAGCAGCGGGAGACTCTCCTACGAGCAGTACTTC. Translating it yields CASSSGRLSYEQYF. V is TRBV11-3 and J is TRBJ2-7, with 8 bases matching TRBD2. In germline, CDR1 is SGHNT, CDR2 YENEEA. CDR3 length: 14 residues. Germline trimming cut 5 bases from V and 0 bases from J; bases unmatched to any gene: 3.

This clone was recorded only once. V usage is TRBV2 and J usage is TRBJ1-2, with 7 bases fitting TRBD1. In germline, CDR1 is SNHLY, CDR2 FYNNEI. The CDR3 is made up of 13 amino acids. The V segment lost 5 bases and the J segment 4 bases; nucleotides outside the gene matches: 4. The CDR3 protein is CASSQQGTYGYTF. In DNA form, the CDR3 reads TGTGCCAGCAGTCAACAGGGGACCTATGGCTACACCTTC. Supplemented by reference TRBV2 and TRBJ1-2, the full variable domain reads EPEVTQTPSHQVTQMGQEVILRCVPISNHLYFYWYRQILGQKVEFLVSFYNNEISEKSEIFDDQFSVERPDGSNFTLKIRSTKLEDSAMYFCASSQQGTYGYTFGSGTRLTVV.

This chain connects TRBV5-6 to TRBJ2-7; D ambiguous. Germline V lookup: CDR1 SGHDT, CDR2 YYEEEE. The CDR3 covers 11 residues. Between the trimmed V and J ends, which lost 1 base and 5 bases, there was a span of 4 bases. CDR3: CASSLSHEQYF. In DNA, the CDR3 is TGTGCCAGCAGCTTGTCTCACGAGCAGTACTTC. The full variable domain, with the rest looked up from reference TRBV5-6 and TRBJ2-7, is DAGVTQSPTHLIKTRGQQVTLRCSPKSGHDTVSWYQQALGQGPQFIFQYYEEEERQRGNFPDRFSGHQFPNYSSELNVNALLLGDSALYLCASSLSHEQYFGPGTRLTVT.

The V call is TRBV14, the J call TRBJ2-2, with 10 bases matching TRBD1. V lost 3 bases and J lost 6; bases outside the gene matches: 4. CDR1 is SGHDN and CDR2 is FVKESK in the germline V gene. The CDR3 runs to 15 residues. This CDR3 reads CASSHRDRGAGELFF. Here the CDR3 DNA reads TGTGCCAGCAGCCACCGGGACAGGGGAGCCGGGGAGCTGTTTTTT.

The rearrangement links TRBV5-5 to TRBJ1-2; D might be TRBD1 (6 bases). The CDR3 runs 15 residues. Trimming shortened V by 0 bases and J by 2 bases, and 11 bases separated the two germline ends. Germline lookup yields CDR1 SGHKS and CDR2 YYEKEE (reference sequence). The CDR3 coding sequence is TGTGCCAGCAGCTTGGAGGCAGGGGTAAACTATGGCTACACCTTC. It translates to CASSLEAGVNYGYTF.

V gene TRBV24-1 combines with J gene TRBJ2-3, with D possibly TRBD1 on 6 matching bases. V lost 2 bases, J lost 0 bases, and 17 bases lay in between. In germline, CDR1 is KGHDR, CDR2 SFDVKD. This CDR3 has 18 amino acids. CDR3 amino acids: CATSDSGAPGHSTDTQYF. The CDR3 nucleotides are TGTGCCACCAGTGATTCCGGTGCTCCGGGACATAGCACAGATACGCAGTATTTT.

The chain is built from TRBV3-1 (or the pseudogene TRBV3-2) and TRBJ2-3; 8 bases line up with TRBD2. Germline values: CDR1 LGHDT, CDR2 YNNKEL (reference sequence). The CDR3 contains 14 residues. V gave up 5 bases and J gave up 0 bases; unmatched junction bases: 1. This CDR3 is CASSERGSTDTQYF. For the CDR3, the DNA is TGTGCCAGCAGCGAGCGGGGGAGCACAGATACGCAGTATTTT.

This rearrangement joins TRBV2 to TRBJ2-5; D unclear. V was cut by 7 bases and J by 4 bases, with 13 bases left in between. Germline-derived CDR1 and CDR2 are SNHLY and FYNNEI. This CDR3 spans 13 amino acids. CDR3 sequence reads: CASTLRSGETQYF. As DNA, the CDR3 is TGTGCCAGCACCCTACGTTCGGGAGAGACCCAGTACTTC.

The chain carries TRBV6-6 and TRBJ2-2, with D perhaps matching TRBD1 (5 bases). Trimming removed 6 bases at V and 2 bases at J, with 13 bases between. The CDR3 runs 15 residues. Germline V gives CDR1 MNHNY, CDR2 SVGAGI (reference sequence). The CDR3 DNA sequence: TGTGCCAGCAGGGGGTTGACAGCAAACACCGGGGAGCTGTTTTTT. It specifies CASRGLTANTGELFF.

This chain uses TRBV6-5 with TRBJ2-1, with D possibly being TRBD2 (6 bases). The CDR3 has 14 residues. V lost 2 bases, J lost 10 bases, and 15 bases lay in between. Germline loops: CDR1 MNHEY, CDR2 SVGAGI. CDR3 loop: CASSYGTAMWEQFF. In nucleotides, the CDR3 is TGTGCCAGCAGTTACGGGACTGCAATGTGGGAGCAGTTCTTC.

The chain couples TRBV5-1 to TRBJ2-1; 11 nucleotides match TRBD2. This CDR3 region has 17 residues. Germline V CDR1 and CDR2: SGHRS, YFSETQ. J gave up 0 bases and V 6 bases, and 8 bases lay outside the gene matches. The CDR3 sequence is CASTWTSGSPSYNEQFF. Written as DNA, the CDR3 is TGCGCCAGCACCTGGACTAGCGGGTCCCCCTCCTACAATGAGCAGTTCTTC.

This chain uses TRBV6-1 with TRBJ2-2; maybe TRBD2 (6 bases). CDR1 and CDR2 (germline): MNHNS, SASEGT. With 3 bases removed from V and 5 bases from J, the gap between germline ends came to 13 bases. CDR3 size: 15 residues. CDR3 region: CASSDGSSLTGELFF. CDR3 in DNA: TGTGCCAGCAGTGACGGGAGTAGTCTTACCGGGGAGCTGTTTTTT.

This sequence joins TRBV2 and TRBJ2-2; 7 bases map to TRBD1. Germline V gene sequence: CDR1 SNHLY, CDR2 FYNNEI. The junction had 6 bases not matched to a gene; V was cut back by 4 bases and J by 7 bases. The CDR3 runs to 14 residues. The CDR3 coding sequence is TGTGCCAGCAGTGCCAGACAGGGAGACGGGGAGCTGTTTTTT. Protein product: CASSARQGDGELFF.

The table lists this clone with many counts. CDR3 in amino acids: CASSSPGTPNEKLFF. The CDR3 DNA follows: TGTGCCAGCAGTTCCCCCGGGACACCGAATGAAAAACTGTTTTTT. V usage is TRBV25-1 and J usage is TRBJ1-4; D might be TRBD1 (6 bases). Trimming took off 5 bases at V and 5 bases at J, with 15 bases between the two ends. CDR3 size: 15 residues. The germline V gene encodes CDR1 MGHDK and CDR2 SYGVNS.

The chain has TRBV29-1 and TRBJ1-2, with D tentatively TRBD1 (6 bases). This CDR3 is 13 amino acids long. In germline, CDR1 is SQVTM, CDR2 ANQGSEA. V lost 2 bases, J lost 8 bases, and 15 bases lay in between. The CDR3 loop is CSVESFTGNGYTF. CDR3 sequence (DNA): TGCAGCGTTGAAAGTTTTACAGGGAACGGCTACACCTTC.

In nucleotides, the CDR3 is TGTGCCAGCAGTTTGGAAGACTCCCAAAATGAGCAGTTCTTC. This translates into CASSLEDSQNEQFF. The J gene is TRBJ2-1, the V gene TRBV6-6; D not resolved. Germline V gene data show CDR1 as MNHNY and CDR2 as SVGAGI (reference sequence). This CDR3 comprises 14 residues. Trimming removed 4 bases at V and 7 bases at J, with 14 bases between.

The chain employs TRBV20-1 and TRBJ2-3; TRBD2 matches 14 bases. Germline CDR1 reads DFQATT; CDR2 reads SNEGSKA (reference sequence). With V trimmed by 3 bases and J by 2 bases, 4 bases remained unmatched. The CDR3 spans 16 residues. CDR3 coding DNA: TGCAGTGCTAGTAAGACTAGCGGGGGGGTCACAGATACGCAGTATTTT. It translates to CSASKTSGGVTDTQYF.

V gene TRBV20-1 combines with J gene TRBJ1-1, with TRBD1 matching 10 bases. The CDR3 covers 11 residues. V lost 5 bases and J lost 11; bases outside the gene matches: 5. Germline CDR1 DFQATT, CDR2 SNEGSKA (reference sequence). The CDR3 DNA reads TGCAGTGCTGGGGGACAGGGGATCGCTTTCTTT. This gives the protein CSAGGQGIAFF.

CDR3 nucleotide sequence: TGTGCCAGTACCTCAGGGGCCGAGCAGTACTTC. Its translation is CASTSGAEQYF. The chain uses TRBV19 and TRBJ2-7, with a possible D match to TRBD1 (6 bases). Trimming removed 7 bases from V and 6 bases from J, with 10 bases in between. The CDR3 spans 11 residues. The germline V gene has CDR1 LNHDA and CDR2 SQIVND (reference sequence). The full variable domain, in which reference TRBV19 and TRBJ2-7 provide the parts outside the CDR3, is DGGITQSPKYLFRKEGQNVTLSCEQNLNHDAMYWYRQDPGQGLRLIYYSQIVNDFQKGDIAEGYSVSREKKESFPLTVTSAQKNPTAFYLCASTSGAEQYFGPGTRLTVT.

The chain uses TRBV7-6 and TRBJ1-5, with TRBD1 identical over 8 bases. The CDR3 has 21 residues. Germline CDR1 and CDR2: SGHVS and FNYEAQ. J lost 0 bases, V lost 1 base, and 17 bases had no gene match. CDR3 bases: TGTGCCAGCAGCTTAGGGACAGGGAAGAGAGGGTTCCACTTTAGCAATCAGCCCCAGCATTTT. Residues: CASSLGTGKRGFHFSNQPQHF. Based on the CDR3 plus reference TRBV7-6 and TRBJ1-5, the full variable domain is GAGVSQSPRYKVTKRGQDVALRCDPISGHVSLYWYRQALGQGPEFLTYFNYEAQQDKSGLPNDRFSAERPEGSISTLTIQRTEQRDSAMYRCASSLGTGKRGFHFSNQPQHFGDGTRLSIL.

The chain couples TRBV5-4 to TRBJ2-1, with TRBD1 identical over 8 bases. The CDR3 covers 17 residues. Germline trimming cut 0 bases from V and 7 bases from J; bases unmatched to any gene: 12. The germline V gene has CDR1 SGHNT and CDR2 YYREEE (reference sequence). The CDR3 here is CASSLAVGQGASNEQFF. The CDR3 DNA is TGTGCCAGCAGCTTGGCGGTTGGGCAGGGGGCAAGTAATGAGCAGTTCTTC. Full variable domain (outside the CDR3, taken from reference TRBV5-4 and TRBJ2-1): ETGVTQSPTHLIKTRGQQVTLRCSSQSGHNTVSWYQQALGQGPQFIFQYYREEENGRGNFPPRFSGLQFPNYSSELNVNALELDDSALYLCASSLAVGQGASNEQFFGPGTRLTVL.

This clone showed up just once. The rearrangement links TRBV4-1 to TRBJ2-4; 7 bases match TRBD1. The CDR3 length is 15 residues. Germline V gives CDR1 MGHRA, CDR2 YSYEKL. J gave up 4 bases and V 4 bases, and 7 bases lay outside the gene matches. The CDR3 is CASSPVGTAKNIQYF. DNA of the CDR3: TGCGCCAGCAGCCCGGTCGGGACAGCAAAAAACATTCAGTACTTC.

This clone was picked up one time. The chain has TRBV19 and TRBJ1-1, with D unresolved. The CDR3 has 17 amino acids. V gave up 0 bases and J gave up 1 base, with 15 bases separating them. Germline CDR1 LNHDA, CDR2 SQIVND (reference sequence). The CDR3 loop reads CASSIDRPSGGNTEAFF. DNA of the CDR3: TGTGCCAGTAGTATAGACAGGCCTTCCGGTGGGAACACTGAAGCTTTCTTT. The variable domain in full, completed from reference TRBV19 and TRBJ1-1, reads DGGITQSPKYLFRKEGQNVTLSCEQNLNHDAMYWYRQDPGQGLRLIYYSQIVNDFQKGDIAEGYSVSREKKESFPLTVTSAQKNPTAFYLCASSIDRPSGGNTEAFFGQGTRLTVV.

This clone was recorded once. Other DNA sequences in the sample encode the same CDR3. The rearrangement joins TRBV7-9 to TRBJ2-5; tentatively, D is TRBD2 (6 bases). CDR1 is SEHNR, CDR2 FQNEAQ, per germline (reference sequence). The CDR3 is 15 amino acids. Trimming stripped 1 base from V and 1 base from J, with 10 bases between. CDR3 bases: TGTGCCAGCAGCTTAGGGGGAGGTCTCCAAGAGACCCAGTACTTC. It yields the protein CASSLGGGLQETQYF.

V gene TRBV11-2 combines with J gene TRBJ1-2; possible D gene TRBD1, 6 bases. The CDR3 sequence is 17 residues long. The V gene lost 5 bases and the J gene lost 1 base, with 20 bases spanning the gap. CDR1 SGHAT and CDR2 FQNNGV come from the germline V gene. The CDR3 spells CASSTGLGGRHNYGYTF. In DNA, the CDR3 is TGTGCCAGCAGCACGGGCCTTGGGGGCCGGCATAACTATGGCTACACCTTC.

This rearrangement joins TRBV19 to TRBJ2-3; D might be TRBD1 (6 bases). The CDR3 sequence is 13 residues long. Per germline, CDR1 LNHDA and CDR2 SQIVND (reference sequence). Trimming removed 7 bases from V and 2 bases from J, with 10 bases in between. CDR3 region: CASKRQDTDTQYF. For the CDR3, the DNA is TGTGCCAGTAAGAGACAGGACACAGATACGCAGTATTTT.

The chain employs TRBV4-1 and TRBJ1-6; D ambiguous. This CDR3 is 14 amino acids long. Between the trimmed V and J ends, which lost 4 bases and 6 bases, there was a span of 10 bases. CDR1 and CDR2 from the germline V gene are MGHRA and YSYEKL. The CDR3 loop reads CASSLWSLNSPLHF. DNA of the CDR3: TGCGCCAGCAGCCTGTGGAGCCTTAATTCACCCCTCCACTTT.

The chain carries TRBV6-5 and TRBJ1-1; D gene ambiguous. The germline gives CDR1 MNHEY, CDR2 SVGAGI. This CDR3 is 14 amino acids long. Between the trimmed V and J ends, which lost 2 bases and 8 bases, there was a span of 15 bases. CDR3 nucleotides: TGTGCCAGCAGTTACCCTGGGCCCCTCTCAGAAGCTTTCTTT. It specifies CASSYPGPLSEAFF.

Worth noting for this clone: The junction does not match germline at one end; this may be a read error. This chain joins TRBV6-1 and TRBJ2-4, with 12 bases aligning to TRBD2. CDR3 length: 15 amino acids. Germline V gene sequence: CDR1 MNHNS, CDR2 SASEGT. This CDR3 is CASSEGLAGKNIQYF. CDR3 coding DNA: TGTGCCAGCAGCGAAGGACTAGCGGGGAAAAACATTCAGTACTTC.